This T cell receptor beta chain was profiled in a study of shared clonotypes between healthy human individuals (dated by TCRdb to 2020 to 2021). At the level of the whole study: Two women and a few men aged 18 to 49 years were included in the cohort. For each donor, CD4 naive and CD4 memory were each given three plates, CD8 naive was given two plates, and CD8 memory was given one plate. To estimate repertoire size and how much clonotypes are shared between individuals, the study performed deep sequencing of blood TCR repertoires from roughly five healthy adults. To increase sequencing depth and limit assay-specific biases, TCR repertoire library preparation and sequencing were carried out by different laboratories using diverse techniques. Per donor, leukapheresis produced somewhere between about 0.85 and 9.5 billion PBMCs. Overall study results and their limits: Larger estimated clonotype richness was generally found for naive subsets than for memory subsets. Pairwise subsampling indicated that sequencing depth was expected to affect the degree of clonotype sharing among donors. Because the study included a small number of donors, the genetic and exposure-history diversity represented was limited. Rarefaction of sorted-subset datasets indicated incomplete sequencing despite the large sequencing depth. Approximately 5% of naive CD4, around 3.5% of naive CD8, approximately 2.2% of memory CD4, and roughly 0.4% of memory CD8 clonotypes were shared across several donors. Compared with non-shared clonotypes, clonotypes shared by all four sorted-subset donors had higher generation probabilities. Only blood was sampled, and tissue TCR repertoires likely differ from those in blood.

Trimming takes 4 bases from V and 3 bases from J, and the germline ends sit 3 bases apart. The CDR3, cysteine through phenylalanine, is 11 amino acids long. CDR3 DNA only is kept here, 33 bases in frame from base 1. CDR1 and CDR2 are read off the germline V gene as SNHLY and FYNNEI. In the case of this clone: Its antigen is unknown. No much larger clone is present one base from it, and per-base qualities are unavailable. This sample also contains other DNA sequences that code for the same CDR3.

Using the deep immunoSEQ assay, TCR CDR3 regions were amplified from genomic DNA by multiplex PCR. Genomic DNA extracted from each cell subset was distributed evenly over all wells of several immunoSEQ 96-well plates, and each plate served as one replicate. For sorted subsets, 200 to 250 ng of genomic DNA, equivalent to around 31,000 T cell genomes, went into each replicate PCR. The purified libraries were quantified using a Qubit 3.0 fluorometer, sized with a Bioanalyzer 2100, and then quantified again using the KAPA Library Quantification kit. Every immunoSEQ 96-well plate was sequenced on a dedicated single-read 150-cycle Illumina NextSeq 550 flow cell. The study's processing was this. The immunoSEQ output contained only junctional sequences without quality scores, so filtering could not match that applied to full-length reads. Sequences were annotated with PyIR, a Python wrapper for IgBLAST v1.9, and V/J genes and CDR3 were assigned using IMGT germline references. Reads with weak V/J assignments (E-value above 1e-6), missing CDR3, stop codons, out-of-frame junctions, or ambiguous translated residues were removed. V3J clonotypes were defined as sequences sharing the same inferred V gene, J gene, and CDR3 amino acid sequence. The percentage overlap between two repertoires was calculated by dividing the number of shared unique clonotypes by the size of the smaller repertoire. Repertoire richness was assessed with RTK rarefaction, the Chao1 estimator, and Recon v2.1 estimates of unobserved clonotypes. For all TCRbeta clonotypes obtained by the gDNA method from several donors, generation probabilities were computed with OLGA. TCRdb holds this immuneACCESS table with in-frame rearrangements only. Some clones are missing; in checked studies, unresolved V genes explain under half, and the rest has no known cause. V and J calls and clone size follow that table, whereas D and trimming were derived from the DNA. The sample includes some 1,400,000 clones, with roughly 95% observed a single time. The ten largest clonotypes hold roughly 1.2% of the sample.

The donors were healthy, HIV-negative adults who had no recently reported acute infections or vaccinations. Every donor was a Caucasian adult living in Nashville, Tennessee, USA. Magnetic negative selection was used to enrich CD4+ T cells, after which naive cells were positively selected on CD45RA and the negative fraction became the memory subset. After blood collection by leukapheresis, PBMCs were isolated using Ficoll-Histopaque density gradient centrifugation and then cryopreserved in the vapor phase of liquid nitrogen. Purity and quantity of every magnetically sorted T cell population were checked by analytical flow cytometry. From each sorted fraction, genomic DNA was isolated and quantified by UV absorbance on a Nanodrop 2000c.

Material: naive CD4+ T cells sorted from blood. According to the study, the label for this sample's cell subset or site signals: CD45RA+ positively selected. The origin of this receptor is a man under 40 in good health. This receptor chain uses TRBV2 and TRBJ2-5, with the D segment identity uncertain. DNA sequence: TGTGCCAGCAGTGGAGAAGAGACCCAGTACTTC. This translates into CASSGEETQYF.